What follows are 25 T cell receptor beta chains derived from one specimen sequenced in a study of T-cell memory formation after mild COVID-19. One entry per CDR3 protein results from TCRdb running MiXCR on the 5' RACE reads. The sample has around 160,000 distinct CDR3 sequences, approximately 10% seen once. The sample comprised PBMCs or a T cell subset sorted from them (not recorded which). The receptors stem from a man aged 18 to 29 who had mild COVID-19 (a few samples of this study predate the infection). Cell type and time point are not known.

This chain uses TRBV27 with TRBJ2-7; tentative D call: TRBD2 (6 bases). In germline, CDR1 is MNHEY, CDR2 SMNVEV (reference sequence). This CDR3 is 14 amino acids long. V dropped 5 bases and J dropped 3 bases, with 14 bases sitting between them. The CDR3 DNA sequence: TGTGCCAGCAGTCCACGGGGGAATGGCTACGAGCAGTACGTC. Amino acids: CASSPRGNGYEQYV.

The table lists this clonotype with a few counts. A clone one base away is much larger, so this may be a read error. V and J are TRBV29-1 and TRBJ1-1; D is possibly TRBD1 (6 bases). The CDR3 runs 14 residues. The germline CDR1 and CDR2 sequences are SQVTM and ANQGSEA. CDR3 DNA: TGCAGCGTTGAAGGTATGGGATGGGACACTGAAGATTTCTTT. It yields the protein CSVEGMGWDTEDFF.

A few counts support this clonotype. The chain joins TRBV5-4 to TRBJ2-4, with D unresolved. The CDR3 is 15 residues long. CDR1 and CDR2 from the germline V gene are SGHNT and YYREEE (reference sequence). Trimming left V 3 bases short and J 1 base short, with 11 bases between. CDR3 DNA: TGTGCCAGCAGCTCCAAGGGTGACGCCAAAAACATTCAGTACTTC. Translation gives CASSSKGDAKNIQYF.

This clonotype has more than one count but fewer than ten. The chain has TRBV4-1 and TRBJ1-2; 7 nucleotides line up with TRBD1. The germline gives CDR1 MGHRA, CDR2 YSYEKL. After removal of 1 base from V and 3 bases from J, the junction contained 2 bases not matched to a gene. The CDR3 runs to 14 residues. The CDR3 nucleotides are TGCGCCAGCAGCCAAGCCGGGACAGACTATGGCTACACCTTC. Its translation is CASSQAGTDYGYTF.

This clonotype was seen many times. V usage is TRBV29-1 and J usage is TRBJ1-1; 7 bases agree with TRBD1. J lost 0 bases, V lost 7 bases, and 5 bases had no gene match. This CDR3 contains 13 residues. Germline V gene data show CDR1 as SQVTM and CDR2 as ANQGSEA. In DNA form, the CDR3 reads TGCAGCGGTACCGGGACAGTGAACACTGAAGCTTTCTTT. It translates to CSGTGTVNTEAFF.

The V and J genes are TRBV12-3 or TRBV12-4 and TRBJ2-1; TRBD1 might be the D (6 bases). There are 14 residues in the CDR3. Deletions cut 2 bases from V and 5 bases from J, with 10 bases between. CDR3 protein: CASSLRQGNNEQFF. For the CDR3, the DNA is TGTGCCAGCAGTTTAAGGCAGGGGAACAATGAGCAGTTCTTC.

This clonotype was counted between two and nine times. V is TRBV1 and J is TRBJ2-3. TRBV1 is a listed pseudogene. This CDR3 has 15 residues. Here the CDR3 reads CTSSHEEGPTDTQYF. CDR3 bases: TGCACCAGCAGCCATGAAGAAGGTCCCACAGATACGCAGTATTTT.

This chain connects TRBV2 to TRBJ2-1; D ambiguous. The V end lost 3 bases, the J end lost 5 bases, and 5 bases lay between the germline ends. CDR1 is SNHLY and CDR2 is FYNNEI in the germline V gene. CDR3 size: 12 residues. CDR3 nucleotide sequence: TGTGCCAGCAGTGATTCGGACAATGAGCAGTTCTTC. It is translated as CASSDSDNEQFF.

V is TRBV11-2 and J is TRBJ2-1, with D perhaps matching TRBD1 or TRBD2 (5 bases each). Per germline, CDR1 SGHAT and CDR2 FQNNGV. V lost 5 bases, J lost 1 base, and 15 bases lay in between. This CDR3 contains 16 residues. The CDR3: CASSPFPWGSYNEQFF. DNA of the CDR3: TGTGCCAGCAGCCCATTTCCCTGGGGGTCCTACAATGAGCAGTTCTTC.

The V gene is TRBV27, the J gene TRBJ1-1; unclear D gene. This CDR3 has 14 amino acids. The V end lost 2 bases, the J end lost 0 bases, and 7 bases lay between the germline ends. Germline V gene lookup returns CDR1 MNHEY and CDR2 SMNVEV (reference sequence). CDR3: CASSLGELNTEAFF. Written as DNA, the CDR3 is TGTGCCAGCAGTTTAGGGGAATTGAACACTGAAGCTTTCTTT.

This clonotype was seen at least ten times. The chain joins TRBV28 to TRBJ2-4; TRBD1 matches 7 bases. V trimming: 1 base; J trimming: 6 bases; junction bases outside the gene matches: 3. From germline, CDR1 is MDHEN and CDR2 SYDVKM. CDR3 length: 14 amino acids. This CDR3 reads CASSLFQGVNIQYF. DNA for the CDR3: TGTGCCAGCAGTTTATTCCAGGGGGTAAACATTCAGTACTTC. Full variable domain (missing parts from reference TRBV28 and TRBJ2-4): DVKVTQSSRYLVKRTGEKVFLECVQDMDHENMFWYRQDPGLGLRLIYFSYDVKMKEKGDIPEGYSVSREKKERFSLILESASTNQTSMYLCASSLFQGVNIQYFGAGTRLSVL.

The table lists this clonotype with many counts. V gene TRBV7-2 combines with J gene TRBJ2-3; D unclear. The CDR3 has 13 amino acids. CDR1 SGHTA and CDR2 FQGNSA come from the germline V gene. Trimming pared 5 bases from V and 8 bases from J, leaving 14 bases between. The CDR3 DNA reads as TGTGCCAGCAGCCCCATCAGGCCTGGTACGCAGTATTTT. It is translated as CASSPIRPGTQYF. The full variable domain, with the rest looked up from reference TRBV7-2 and TRBJ2-3, is GAGVSQSPSNKVTEKGKDVELRCDPISGHTALYWYRQSLGQGLEFLIYFQGNSAPDKSGLPSDRFSAERTGGSVSTLTIQRTQQEDSAVYLCASSPIRPGTQYFGPGTRLTVL.

In this sample, this clonotype turned up a few times. One end of the junction varies from germline; a read error may be responsible. The chain combines TRBV19 with TRBJ2-1, with 15 positions matching TRBD2. The germline gives CDR1 LNHDA, CDR2 SQIVND (reference sequence). The CDR3 length is 14 residues. The DNA of the CDR3 is TGTGCCATTAGGGGATCGGGACTAGCGGGGGGTAAACTCTTC. This gives the protein CAIRGSGLAGGKLF. The full variable domain, its missing parts supplied by reference TRBV19 and TRBJ2-1, is DGGITQSPKYLFRKEGQNVTLSCEQNLNHDAMYWYRQDPGQGLRLIYYSQIVNDFQKGDIAEGYSVSREKKESFPLTVTSAQKNPTAFYLCAIRGSGLAGGKLFGPGTRLTVL.

This clonotype was seen at least ten times. J is TRBJ1-1 and V is TRBV12-3 or TRBV12-4; D ambiguous. There are 13 residues in the CDR3. Trimming removed 3 bases at V and 1 base at J, with 6 bases between. This CDR3 is CASSLRPNTEAFF. DNA of the CDR3: TGTGCCAGCAGTTTGAGACCGAACACTGAAGCTTTCTTT.

The rearrangement joins TRBV4-3 to TRBJ2-2, with D maybe TRBD1 (6 bases). Germline CDR1 and CDR2: LGHNA and YSLEER. This CDR3 is built from 16 residues. V dropped 0 bases and J dropped 4 bases, with 12 bases sitting between them. CDR3 loop: CASSQDTGHPTGELFF. The CDR3 nucleotides read TGCGCCAGCAGCCAAGATACGGGACACCCCACCGGGGAGCTGTTTTTT.

The chain has TRBV6-6 and TRBJ1-1; no clear D gene. The V and J ends lost 0 bases and 6 bases respectively, with 8 bases between them. Germline CDR1 MNHNY, CDR2 SVGAGI (reference sequence). This CDR3 has 13 amino acids. CDR3 in DNA: TGTGCCAGCAGTTACTCGCCGGTCCCTGAAGCTTTCTTT. Translated, it gives CASSYSPVPEAFF.

This clonotype has just a few counts. J is TRBJ2-5 and V is TRBV15; 8 bases align to TRBD1. The CDR3 covers 16 residues. V gave up 8 bases and J gave up 4 bases; unmatched junction bases: 15. In germline, CDR1 is LNHNV, CDR2 YYDKDF (reference sequence). CDR3 DNA sequence: TGTGCCACCGGACAGGGAGGATTCGTTGGAGGAGAGACCCAGTACTTC. This codes for CATGQGGFVGGETQYF. Filled out from reference TRBV15 and TRBJ2-5, the complete variable domain reads DAMVIQNPRYQVTQFGKPVTLSCSQTLNHNVMYWYQQKSSQAPKLLFHYYDKDFNNEADTPDNFQSRRPNTSFCFLDIRSPGLGDTAMYLCATGQGGFVGGETQYFGPGTRLLVL.

J is TRBJ1-3 and V is TRBV7-2; D ambiguous. V shed 5 bases and J shed 0 bases, with 11 bases lying between them. The CDR3 contains 15 residues. CDR1 is SGHTA, CDR2 FQGNSA, per germline. CDR3 residues: CASSPLASSGNTIYF. The CDR3 nucleotides are TGTGCCAGCAGCCCCCTGGCGTCCTCTGGAAACACCATATATTTT. Filled out from reference TRBV7-2 and TRBJ1-3, the complete variable domain reads GAGVSQSPSNKVTEKGKDVELRCDPISGHTALYWYRQSLGQGLEFLIYFQGNSAPDKSGLPSDRFSAERTGGSVSTLTIQRTQQEDSAVYLCASSPLASSGNTIYFGEGSWLTVV.

This clonotype is a singleton in its sample. The V call is TRBV5-1, the J call TRBJ1-3, with 9 bases fitting TRBD1. CDR1 and CDR2 from the germline V gene are SGHRS and YFSETQ. This CDR3 is built from 14 residues. Germline trimming cut 0 bases from V and 11 bases from J; bases unmatched to any gene: 6. This CDR3 is CASSLAGTGLPIYF. The CDR3 nucleotides read TGCGCCAGCAGCTTGGCCGGGACAGGGCTCCCCATATATTTT.

This clonotype was seen more than once but under ten times. The chain couples TRBV7-8 to TRBJ1-2, with 8 bases matching TRBD1. With 2 bases clipped from V and 7 bases from J, the junction kept 15 bases outside the gene matches. The germline gives CDR1 SGHVS, CDR2 FQNEAQ. There are 17 residues in the CDR3. The CDR3 nucleotides read TGTGCCAGCAGCTTACACTCCGGGACAGGCACCTCTATTGGCTACACCTTC. This gives the protein CASSLHSGTGTSIGYTF.

The chain couples TRBV5-1 to TRBJ1-2; a weak D match, TRBD1 (6 bases). CDR3 length: 15 residues. V shed 5 bases and J shed 7 bases, with 21 bases lying between them. From germline, CDR1 is SGHRS and CDR2 YFSETQ. The CDR3 is CASRDPTRGIGGYTF. The CDR3 DNA reads as TGCGCCAGCAGGGACCCCACCAGGGGAATCGGTGGCTACACCTTC.

V gene TRBV4-1 combines with J gene TRBJ1-2; D unclear. The CDR3 length is 14 residues. Germline V gene sequence: CDR1 MGHRA, CDR2 YSYEKL. Trimming shortened V by 1 base and J by 6 bases, and 12 bases separated the two germline ends. CDR3 sequence: CASSQVGRRDGYTF. The CDR3 bases are TGCGCCAGCAGCCAAGTGGGCCGACGGGATGGCTACACCTTC.

The chain couples TRBV4-1 to TRBJ1-2; D is unclear. Trimming took 5 bases from V and 8 from J, leaving 15 bases between them. Germline CDR1 and CDR2: MGHRA and YSYEKL. This CDR3 contains 13 residues. Written as DNA, the CDR3 is TGCGCCAGCAGCGGAACAGTGTCTATGGGCTACACCTTC. It codes for CASSGTVSMGYTF.

The chain recombines TRBV4-1 with TRBJ2-7, with TRBD1 matching over 8 bases. Germline assignment: CDR1 MGHRA and CDR2 YSYEKL. V gave up 5 bases and J gave up 3 bases; unmatched junction bases: 6. The CDR3 is made up of 14 amino acids. CDR3 in amino acids: CASSLRTGNYEQYF. In DNA form, the CDR3 reads TGCGCCAGCAGCTTACGGACAGGGAACTACGAGCAGTACTTC.

This clonotype was observed a few times. This chain connects TRBV19 to TRBJ2-1; 7 bases map to TRBD2. V trimming: 9 bases; J trimming: 2 bases; junction bases outside the gene matches: 10. Germline V CDR1 and CDR2: LNHDA, SQIVND (reference sequence). The CDR3 runs to 15 residues. This CDR3 is CASQRAAGTYNEQFF. Written as DNA, the CDR3 is TGTGCCAGCCAAAGGGCAGCGGGGACCTACAATGAGCAGTTCTTC.